In this sample, the clone carrying this T cell receptor beta chain turned up a few times. Its specificity is not known. Trimming took 0 bases from V and 2 from J, leaving 8 bases between them. This CDR3 has 15 amino acids. CDR1 is SGHVS and CDR2 is FNYEAQ in the germline V gene. These data come from a study of post-analysis software for immune sequencing data. Study-wide background: Recorded disease courses covered relapsing-remitting, secondary progressive and progressive-relapsing multiple sclerosis. Some patients had no subtype annotation. Study-wide findings and caveats: Roughly five TRBV segments were more frequent in patients than controls; TRBV5-6, TRBV5-1 and TRBV20-1 belonged to this group. Controls showed significantly higher normalized Chao1 diversity than did multiple sclerosis patients. Batch-mates among the samples co-clustered strongly by F measure.

Carried by the TCR beta cDNA libraries were unique molecular identifiers. Hundreds of thousands of cDNA molecules came from around 1 to 9.1 million T cells. Each CDR3 protein is one row after TCRdb ran MiXCR on the PCR reads. The profile shows hundreds of thousands of distinct CDR3 sequences, 55% to 60% of them singletons. The V call is TRBV7-6, the J call TRBJ2-1; D perhaps matches TRBD2 (6 bases). This TCR was sampled from a girl aged 2-10 years with multiple sclerosis. Sequencing input: blood. CDR3 region: CASSLASGPYNEQFF. CDR3 DNA sequence: TGTGCCAGCAGCTTAGCTAGCGGCCCCTACAATGAGCAGTTCTTC.